This T cell receptor beta chain is from a study of blood T cell repertoires in COVID-19. Study-wide context: Sites across the United States, Italy and Spain contributed samples from acute and convalescent COVID-19. T cells, B-cell-depleted T cells, or PBMCs supplied cDNA or gDNA.

Original processing notes: How many nucleated cells were present was estimated from reference gene primer amplification. Clones were read by immunoSEQ multiplex PCR, and TCRdb kept only the in-frame ones, dropping some. The V and J calls and the clone size are those of that table, but D and trimming were determined from the DNA. The repertoire holds some 130,000 clones, with approximately 88% as singletons. This clone was counted between two and nine times. The CDR3 totals 18 residues. With V trimmed by 4 bases and J by 0 bases, 11 bases remained unmatched. The germline V gene encodes CDR1 SGHNT and CDR2 YYREEE (reference sequence).

The chain is built from TRBV5-4 and TRBJ1-3, with 9 positions matching TRBD1. Sequencing used peripheral blood. This clonotype originated in a young woman who had recovered from COVID-19. CDR3 in amino acids: CASSNAGTGTFSGNTIYF. DNA for the CDR3: TGTGCCAGCAGCAATGCCGGGACAGGGACGTTCTCTGGAAACACCATATATTTT.